Presented here are 22 T cell receptor beta chains from one specimen sequenced in a study of CXCR3-negative and CXCR3-positive naive CD8 T cells. 5' RACE that incorporated UMI labels was used to prepare the TRB cDNA libraries. TCRdb re-called the 5' RACE reads; one entry per CDR3 protein, DNA not given. The listing contains approximately 100,000 distinct CDR3 sequences. The antigens of these receptors remain unknown. Broader study findings: The TRB CDR3s that CXCR3-positive naive cells carried were more hydrophobic than those of CXCR3-negative naive cells.

Sequences were obtained from naive CXCR3+ CD8+ T cells from blood. Subset denoted: CD45RO-CCR7+CD27+CD95- naive CD8+ T cells expressing CXCR3 (TNR3+). These receptors came from a human donor in good health. Some clones in this sample may be carry-over from other donors' samples.

The chain employs TRBV7-9 and TRBJ2-7; the TRBD2 assignment by TCRdb is unverifiable without DNA. This CDR3 is built from 14 residues. Germline V lookup: CDR1 SEHNR, CDR2 FQNEAQ (reference sequence). The CDR3 spells CASSHGLGPYEQYF.

V and J are TRBV5-5 and TRBJ2-7; the TCRdb D gene call, TRBD2, has no DNA to confirm it. CDR3 length: 17 amino acids. Per the germline V gene, CDR1 is SGHKS and CDR2 is YYEKEE (reference sequence). This CDR3 is CASSLGVGGSLSYEQYF. The full variable domain, with the rest looked up from reference TRBV5-5 and TRBJ2-7, is DAGVTQSPTHLIKTRGQQVTLRCSPISGHKSVSWYQQVLGQGPQFIFQYYEKEERGRGNFPDRFSARQFPNYSSELNVNALLLGDSALYLCASSLGVGGSLSYEQYFGPGTRLTVT.

The chain joins TRBV7-9 to TRBJ2-7; checking the TCRdb D call of TRBD2 is not possible without DNA. Germline loops: CDR1 SEHNR, CDR2 FQNEAQ (reference sequence). This CDR3 comprises 14 residues. The CDR3 here is CASSPTDGRYEQYF. The full variable domain, rest sourced from reference TRBV7-9 and TRBJ2-7, is DTGVSQNPRHKITKRGQNVTFRCDPISEHNRLYWYRQTLGQGPEFLTYFQNEAQLEKSRLLSDRFSAERPKGSFSTLEIQRTEQGDSAMYLCASSPTDGRYEQYFGPGTRLTVT.

This sequence joins TRBV7-9 and TRBJ2-7; absent DNA, TCRdb's TRBD2 call cannot be checked. Germline CDR1 is SEHNR and CDR2 is FQNEAQ (reference sequence). CDR3 length: 18 residues. The CDR3 sequence: CASSLFLGAGPASYEQYF. The whole variable domain, filled in from reference TRBV7-9 and TRBJ2-7, reads DTGVSQNPRHKITKRGQNVTFRCDPISEHNRLYWYRQTLGQGPEFLTYFQNEAQLEKSRLLSDRFSAERPKGSFSTLEIQRTEQGDSAMYLCASSLFLGAGPASYEQYFGPGTRLTVT.

The chain links TRBV20-1 to TRBJ1-2; the D call from TCRdb, TRBD1, cannot be confirmed without DNA. The CDR3 is made up of 16 amino acids. Germline V gives CDR1 DFQATT, CDR2 SNEGSKA (reference sequence). Here the CDR3 reads CSARARRGALVYGYTF.

The chain recombines TRBV12-3 or TRBV12-4 with TRBJ1-1; the TCRdb D gene call, TRBD1, has no DNA to confirm it. The CDR3 covers 14 residues. CDR3: CASSSDRGFTEAFF.

The CDR3 protein is CSVVRDADYGYTF. V usage is TRBV29-1 and J usage is TRBJ1-2; TCRdb indicates TRBD1, and absent DNA this call remains unverified. Germline values: CDR1 SQVTM, CDR2 ANQGSEA. The CDR3 totals 13 residues.

This chain joins TRBV19 and TRBJ1-2. The CDR3 has 13 residues. From germline, CDR1 is LNHDA and CDR2 SQIVND (reference sequence). The CDR3 protein is CASSGQGGPGYTF.

The chain has TRBV19 and TRBJ1-5. Germline-derived CDR1 and CDR2 are LNHDA and SQIVND (reference sequence). The CDR3 length is 12 residues. This CDR3 reads CASTAGDQPQHF.

This chain joins TRBV28 and TRBJ1-5; TCRdb picks TRBD1, but there is no DNA to check that call. CDR1 is MDHEN and CDR2 is SYDVKM in the germline V gene. The CDR3 contains 14 residues. CDR3 protein: CASIGGQGYQPQHF.

The chain couples TRBV7-2 to TRBJ2-7; TCRdb's assignment of TRBD2 cannot be checked, as there is no DNA. CDR3 size: 16 residues. Germline assignment: CDR1 SGHTA and CDR2 FQGNSA. CDR3 amino acids: CASSGGGGPNSHEQYF. The full variable domain, with the rest looked up from reference TRBV7-2 and TRBJ2-7, is GAGVSQSPSNKVTEKGKDVELRCDPISGHTALYWYRQSLGQGLEFLIYFQGNSAPDKSGLPSDRFSAERTGGSVSTLTIQRTQQEDSAVYLCASSGGGGPNSHEQYFGPGTRLTVT.

The chain uses TRBV24-1 and TRBJ1-1; TCRdb outputs TRBD1, but without DNA this stays unchecked. CDR1 is KGHDR, CDR2 SFDVKD, per germline. The CDR3 extends over 13 amino acids. This CDR3 is CATLRDRETEAFF.

V gene TRBV19 combines with J gene TRBJ2-1. Looked up from germline, CDR1 is LNHDA and CDR2 is SQIVND (reference sequence). The CDR3 loop spans 13 amino acids. CDR3 in amino acids: CASSIKVYNEQFF.

CDR3 residues: CASSVLAGGVGEQFF. This chain uses TRBV9 with TRBJ2-1; TCRdb indicates TRBD2, and absent DNA this call remains unverified. Germline V gene lookup returns CDR1 SGDLS and CDR2 YYNGEE. The CDR3 consists of 15 residues.

The J gene is TRBJ2-1, the V gene TRBV28; the TRBD2 assignment by TCRdb is unverifiable without DNA. Germline CDR1 is MDHEN and CDR2 is SYDVKM. This CDR3 region has 15 residues. CDR3: CASSLYSGSYNEQFF.

The V gene is TRBV5-1, the J gene TRBJ1-1; the D call from TCRdb, TRBD1, cannot be confirmed without DNA. The germline V gene encodes CDR1 SGHRS and CDR2 YFSETQ. CDR3 length equals 16 residues. The CDR3 reads CASSVGTGLAGTEAFF.

V and J are TRBV20-1 and TRBJ2-5; there is no DNA to check the TCRdb D call of TRBD2. This CDR3 region has 13 residues. Germline V gives CDR1 DFQATT, CDR2 SNEGSKA (reference sequence). The CDR3 sequence is CSATSSGQETQYF.

The chain recombines TRBV2 with TRBJ2-7; the D gene TCRdb calls, TRBD1, cannot be checked with no DNA. From germline, CDR1 is SNHLY and CDR2 FYNNEI. CDR3 length: 17 amino acids. The CDR3 loop is CASRGGDLVLRVYEQYF.

J is TRBJ2-5 and V is TRBV6-2 or TRBV6-3; TCRdb returns TRBD2, unconfirmable since there is no DNA. Germline V gives CDR1 MNHEY, CDR2 SVGEGT. The CDR3 spans 15 residues. CDR3 sequence: CASSSGSGDWETQYF.

The chain recombines TRBV7-9 with TRBJ2-2. The CDR3 has 11 amino acids. Germline CDR1 is SEHNR and CDR2 is FQNEAQ (reference sequence). This chain's CDR3 is CASRNTGELFF.

J is TRBJ2-1 and V is TRBV7-8; the TCRdb call, TRBD1, lacks DNA for checking. The V gene's germline CDR1 is SGHVS and CDR2 FQNEAQ. This CDR3 contains 15 residues. CDR3 residues: CASSYPGQGIHEQFF. Together with reference TRBV7-8 and TRBJ2-1, the CDR3 gives the full variable domain: GAGVSQSPRYKVAKRGQDVALRCDPISGHVSLFWYQQALGQGPEFLTYFQNEAQLDKSGLPSDRFFAERPEGSVSTLKIQRTQQEDSAVYLCASSYPGQGIHEQFFGPGTRLTVL.

The V and J genes are TRBV2 and TRBJ1-2; TCRdb reports TRBD1, a call that lacks DNA to check it against. This CDR3 is 15 amino acids long. Per germline, CDR1 SNHLY and CDR2 FYNNEI. CDR3: CASSEWRQPHYGYTF.